Below are 9 T cell receptor beta chains sequenced from a single sample in a study of cytomegalovirus exposure and HLA in healthy donors. Clones were read by immunoSEQ multiplex PCR, and TCRdb kept only the in-frame ones, dropping some. The sample shows fewer than 90,000 clones, around 94% of them seen only once. Input material: PBMCs. Receptor source: a woman younger than 35 in good health and CMV-seropositive.

The V gene is TRBV27, the J gene TRBJ1-2, with D maybe TRBD1 (6 bases). This CDR3 spans 15 amino acids. Between the trimmed V and J ends, which lost 4 bases and 8 bases, there was a span of 20 bases. CDR1 MNHEY and CDR2 SMNVEV come from the germline V gene (reference sequence). In nucleotides, the CDR3 is TGTGCCAGCAGTTGGGCCGGGGGGCATCATTACGGCTACACCTTC. This codes for CASSWAGGHHYGYTF.

The chain joins TRBV27 to TRBJ2-7; 9 bases are a match to TRBD2. CDR3 length equals 14 residues. Per germline, CDR1 MNHEY and CDR2 SMNVEV (reference sequence). The junction had 8 bases not matched to a gene; V was cut back by 4 bases and J by 7 bases. DNA of the CDR3: TGTGCCAGCAGTTACGTAGCGGGAGTAAAAGAGCAGTACTTC. Protein sequence: CASSYVAGVKEQYF.

The chain is built from TRBV9 and TRBJ1-1; the D is unclear. The CDR3 sequence is 15 residues long. Germline assignment: CDR1 SGDLS and CDR2 YYNGEE. V lost 0 bases, J lost 1 base, and 10 bases lay in between. The CDR3 DNA reads as TGTGCCAGCAGCGTAGAGGACTTCTCGAACACTGAAGCTTTCTTT. Amino acid sequence: CASSVEDFSNTEAFF.

V gene TRBV7-9 combines with J gene TRBJ1-2, with D maybe TRBD1 (6 bases). The CDR3 covers 15 residues. The V gene's germline CDR1 is SEHNR and CDR2 FQNEAQ (reference sequence). V shed 1 base and J shed 5 bases, with 14 bases lying between them. The CDR3 protein is CASSLGAGVSYGYTF. CDR3 DNA sequence: TGTGCCAGCAGCTTAGGAGCAGGGGTTAGTTATGGCTACACCTTC. The full variable domain, in which reference TRBV7-9 and TRBJ1-2 provide the parts outside the CDR3, is DTGVSQNPRHKITKRGQNVTFRCDPISEHNRLYWYRQTLGQGPEFLTYFQNEAQLEKSRLLSDRFSAERPKGSFSTLEIQRTEQGDSAMYLCASSLGAGVSYGYTFGSGTRLTVV.

V gene TRBV2 combines with J gene TRBJ2-2, with TRBD2 matching over 7 bases. CDR1 is SNHLY and CDR2 is FYNNEI in the germline V gene. V trimming: 5 bases; J trimming: 7 bases; junction bases outside the gene matches: 10. The CDR3 is 15 amino acids. CDR3 DNA: TGTGCCAGCAGTTTTATGGGGGAGGGTATCGGGGAGCTGTTTTTT. It is translated as CASSFMGEGIGELFF.

The chain couples TRBV5-1 to TRBJ1-4; the match to TRBD1 covers 10 bases. Germline CDR1 is SGHRS and CDR2 is YFSETQ. J gave up 6 bases and V 4 bases, and 6 bases lay outside the gene matches. The CDR3 covers 15 residues. CDR3 sequence reads: CASSVAGTGDEKLFF. The DNA of the CDR3 is TGCGCCAGCAGCGTAGCCGGGACAGGGGATGAAAAACTGTTTTTT.

The chain carries TRBV4-1 and TRBJ2-3; 11 nucleotides match TRBD2. Germline CDR1 MGHRA, CDR2 YSYEKL. The V and J ends lost 2 bases and 0 bases, in that order; junction bases with no gene match: 4. The CDR3 sequence is 17 residues long. CDR3: CASSQLGLAASTDTQYF. DNA for the CDR3: TGCGCCAGCAGCCAATTGGGACTAGCGGCAAGCACAGATACGCAGTATTTT.

The V and J genes are TRBV14 and TRBJ1-2; D perhaps matches TRBD1 (5 bases). CDR3 length: 13 amino acids. Trimming removed 1 base from V and 4 bases from J, with 7 bases in between. CDR1 and CDR2 from the germline V gene are SGHDN and FVKESK. The DNA for the CDR3 is TGTGCCAGCAGCCAAGGACAGACCTATGGCTACACCTTC. It encodes CASSQGQTYGYTF.

The rearrangement joins TRBV5-4 to TRBJ2-3, with D possibly matching TRBD2 (5 bases). Trimming removed 0 bases from V and 0 bases from J, with 11 bases in between. The CDR3 is made up of 16 amino acids. Germline V lookup: CDR1 SGHNT, CDR2 YYREEE (reference sequence). In DNA form, the CDR3 reads TGTGCCAGCAGCTTGGATCCTAGGACTAGCACAGATACGCAGTATTTT. Translation: CASSLDPRTSTDTQYF.